This is a list of T cell receptor beta chains from one sample in a study of tumor and adjacent non-tumor tissue in lung cancer. TCRdb re-called the multiplex PCR reads through MiXCR, storing one row per CDR3 protein. The sample consists of roughly 220,000 distinct CDR3 sequences, 60% to 85% of them appearing once. The sample taken for sequencing was lung tumor tissue. The receptors shown here come from a man between 60 and 70 years old with non-small cell lung cancer. The CDR3 runs from the conserved cysteine through the conserved F or W. The order of the fields is J gene, clone size, D gene, V gene, CDR3 DNA, CDR3 protein. D genes are given only for firm matches. Not all rows give a size; the values are once, few, many and, for expanded clones, a class.

j_gene: TRBJ1-2; abundance: -; d_gene: -; v_gene: TRBV5-4; CDR3nt: TGTGCCATCAGCTGGGGAGACTATCGCTACACCTTC; CDR3aa: CAISWGDYRYTF
j_gene: TRBJ1-5; abundance: -; d_gene: TRBD1; v_gene: TRBV30; CDR3nt: TGTGCCTGCGTGACAGGGTTATGTCAGCCCCAGCATTTT; CDR3aa: CACVTGLCQPQHF
j_gene: TRBJ2-5; abundance: few; d_gene: -; v_gene: TRBV5-1; CDR3nt: TGCGCCAGCAGCTTGATGAGTGGTCAAGAGACCCAGTACTTC; CDR3aa: CASSLMSGQETQYF
j_gene: TRBJ2-3; abundance: -; d_gene: -; v_gene: TRBV15; CDR3nt: TGTGCCACCAGCAGAGATCGGGGGCGCCGCACAGATACGCAGTATTTT; CDR3aa: CATSRDRGRRTDTQYF
j_gene: TRBJ2-6; abundance: -; d_gene: -; v_gene: TRBV11-2; CDR3nt: TGTGCCAACAGTCTTATCTCTGGGGCCAACCTCATGATTTTC; CDR3aa: CANSLISGANLMIF
j_gene: TRBJ2-6; abundance: -; d_gene: TRBD2; v_gene: TRBV11-2; CDR3nt: TGTGCCAGCAGTCCAACTAGCGGGGGAGCCACTGCGACCAACGTCTTGACTTTC; CDR3aa: CASSPTSGGATATNVLTF
j_gene: TRBJ1-3; abundance: -; d_gene: -; v_gene: TRBV11-3; CDR3nt: TGTGCCAGCAGCCATAATGGAAACACCTTATATTTT; CDR3aa: CASSHNGNTLYF
j_gene: TRBJ1-2; abundance: many; d_gene: TRBD1; v_gene: TRBV5-4; CDR3nt: TGTGCCAGCAGCTTGGGAGGGACAGGGGGGTTGGTTAACTATGGCTACACCTTC; CDR3aa: CASSLGGTGGLVNYGYTF
j_gene: TRBJ2-5; abundance: once; d_gene: -; v_gene: TRBV24-1; CDR3nt: TGTGCCACCGCCCAGGCAGGGTGTGTAACTCGAACCCAGTACTTC; CDR3aa: CATAQAGCVTRTQYF
j_gene: TRBJ2-7; abundance: -; d_gene: TRBD2; v_gene: TRBV20-1; CDR3nt: TGCAGTGCACAGACTAGCCCGGGGCGTTACGAGCAGTACTTC; CDR3aa: CSAQTSPGRYEQYF
j_gene: TRBJ2-3; abundance: -; d_gene: -; v_gene: TRBV12-3/TRBV12-4; CDR3nt: TGTGCCAGCAGTCCAACAGGGTTGGATCAGCCCCAGTATTTT; CDR3aa: CASSPTGLDQPQYF
j_gene: TRBJ1-2; abundance: -; d_gene: -; v_gene: TRBV12-3/TRBV12-4; CDR3nt: TGTGCCAGTAGAAGAGATGACTATGGCTACACCTTC; CDR3aa: CASRRDDYGYTF
j_gene: TRBJ2-7; abundance: many; d_gene: -; v_gene: TRBV20-1; CDR3nt: TGCAGTGTTATAGCGGAGGCAGGGGAGCAGTACTTC; CDR3aa: CSVIAEAGEQYF
j_gene: TRBJ1-3; abundance: -; d_gene: TRBD1; v_gene: TRBV28; CDR3nt: TGTGCCAGCAGTTCTCCTCCCGGGACAGCCTCTGGAAACACCATATATTTT; CDR3aa: CASSSPPGTASGNTIYF
j_gene: TRBJ1-1; abundance: once; d_gene: -; v_gene: TRBV5-5; CDR3nt: TGTGCCAGCAGCTCCTCCTATCGACCGAGAAAGAACACTGAAGCTTTCTTT; CDR3aa: CASSSSYRPRKNTEAFF
j_gene: TRBJ2-7; abundance: -; d_gene: -; v_gene: TRBV20-1; CDR3nt: TGCAGTGCTAGAACCGATAACCTCTACGATCAGTACTTT; CDR3aa: CSARTDNLYDQYF
j_gene: TRBJ1-4; abundance: -; d_gene: -; v_gene: TRBV30; CDR3nt: TGTGCCTGGAGTGGCCAAACGAGATTCTCCGGAGAAAAACTGGTTTTT; CDR3aa: CAWSGQTRFSGEKLVF
j_gene: TRBJ2-2; abundance: few; d_gene: TRBD1; v_gene: TRBV29-1; CDR3nt: TGCAGCGTCCAGGGACAGGGCAACACCGGGGAGCTGTTGTTT; CDR3aa: CSVQGQGNTGELLF
j_gene: TRBJ2-3; abundance: -; d_gene: TRBD2; v_gene: TRBV20-1; CDR3nt: TGCAGTGCTAAGATTTTCTCCGGGACTAGTCACACAGATACGCAGTATTTT; CDR3aa: CSAKIFSGTSHTDTQYF
j_gene: TRBJ1-1; abundance: -; d_gene: TRBD1; v_gene: TRBV20-1; CDR3nt: TGCAGTGCGGTCCCGGGACAGGGTGTGACTGAAGCTTCCTTT; CDR3aa: CSAVPGQGVTEASF
j_gene: TRBJ1-1; abundance: -; d_gene: TRBD1; v_gene: TRBV20-1; CDR3nt: TGCAATGCTGGAGATCGTCAGGGGGCAGCGACTGAAGCTTTCTTT; CDR3aa: CNAGDRQGAATEAFF
j_gene: TRBJ1-4; abundance: -; d_gene: TRBD1; v_gene: TRBV20-1; CDR3nt: TGCAGTGCTCGCCGGGACAGAGGCACTGAAAAACTGTTTTTT; CDR3aa: CSARRDRGTEKLFF
j_gene: TRBJ1-3; abundance: -; d_gene: TRBD1; v_gene: TRBV4-2; CDR3nt: TGTGTCAGCAGCCAAGCTCACAGGGGCTCTGGAAACACCATATATTTT; CDR3aa: CVSSQAHRGSGNTIYF
j_gene: TRBJ1-6; abundance: -; d_gene: -; v_gene: TRBV6-2/TRBV6-3; CDR3nt: TGTGCCAGCAGTTTGCCCAATCCACCCCTCCACTTT; CDR3aa: CASSLPNPPLHF
j_gene: TRBJ2-3; abundance: -; d_gene: TRBD2; v_gene: TRBV20-1; CDR3nt: TGCAGTGCTAGTCTAGCGGGGGGGGCAGGTACGCAGTATTTT; CDR3aa: CSASLAGGAGTQYF
j_gene: TRBJ2-2; abundance: few; d_gene: TRBD1; v_gene: TRBV20-1; CDR3nt: TGCAGTGCAATCCCATCGTGGGGACAGAGATTCACCGGGGAGCTGTTTTTT; CDR3aa: CSAIPSWGQRFTGELFF
j_gene: TRBJ1-1; abundance: -; d_gene: -; v_gene: TRBV29-1; CDR3nt: TGCAGCGTTGAGGATGGATCCGCTGATGCTTTCTTT; CDR3aa: CSVEDGSADAFF
j_gene: TRBJ1-1; abundance: once; d_gene: TRBD1; v_gene: TRBV11-2; CDR3nt: TGTGCCAGCAGCTCTACAGGGGAAGAGACCCTCACTGAAGCTTTCTTT; CDR3aa: CASSSTGEETLTEAFF
j_gene: TRBJ2-5; abundance: -; d_gene: -; v_gene: TRBV12-3/TRBV12-4; CDR3nt: TGTGCCAGCAGTTTGAGTCAGCAGAAGAAGACCCAGTACTTC; CDR3aa: CASSLSQQKKTQYF
j_gene: TRBJ2-1; abundance: -; d_gene: -; v_gene: TRBV5-4; CDR3nt: TGTGCCAGCAGCTTTGGACAGCGCTCCTACTATGAGCAGTTTTTC; CDR3aa: CASSFGQRSYYEQFF
j_gene: TRBJ2-2; abundance: -; d_gene: -; v_gene: TRBV11-1; CDR3nt: TGTACCAGCAGCCAACTAGCTGGCGGCACCGGGAAGCCGTTTTTT; CDR3aa: CTSSQLAGGTGKPFF
j_gene: TRBJ2-5; abundance: -; d_gene: TRBD2; v_gene: TRBV20-1; CDR3nt: TGCTGTGCTAGAGATCTAGCGGGGGGTCACGAGACCCAGTCCTTC; CDR3aa: CCARDLAGGHETQSF
j_gene: TRBJ2-2; abundance: once; d_gene: -; v_gene: TRBV6-1; CDR3nt: TGTGCCAGCAGTGGAGGGGACACCGGGCAGCTGTTTTTT; CDR3aa: CASSGGDTGQLFF
j_gene: TRBJ2-1; abundance: -; d_gene: TRBD1; v_gene: TRBV28; CDR3nt: TGTGCCAGCAGTTTGCCGGGACAGGGGCTTTACAATGAGCAGTTCTTC; CDR3aa: CASSLPGQGLYNEQFF
j_gene: TRBJ2-3; abundance: -; d_gene: -; v_gene: TRBV20-1; CDR3nt: TGCAGTGTTCCTCACCAACAGGGACCAGATACGCAGTATTTT; CDR3aa: CSVPHQQGPDTQYF
j_gene: TRBJ2-7; abundance: few; d_gene: -; v_gene: TRBV6-1; CDR3nt: TGTGCCAGCAGCTGGGAGACAGGCGCCTTCTACGAGCAGTACTTC; CDR3aa: CASSWETGAFYEQYF
j_gene: TRBJ2-5; abundance: many; d_gene: -; v_gene: TRBV5-1; CDR3nt: TGCGCCAGCAGTTCACAGGGACCTCCGGAGACCCAGTACTTC; CDR3aa: CASSSQGPPETQYF
j_gene: TRBJ2-1; abundance: -; d_gene: -; v_gene: TRBV20-1; CDR3nt: TGCAGTGCTAGAGATGGGCGCTACCCCTACAATGAGCAATTCTTC; CDR3aa: CSARDGRYPYNEQFF
j_gene: TRBJ2-7; abundance: -; d_gene: -; v_gene: TRBV5-6; CDR3nt: TGTGCCAGCAGCTTGAAAAGGTCCGGCCCCTATGAGCAGTATTTC; CDR3aa: CASSLKRSGPYEQYF
j_gene: TRBJ1-1; abundance: -; d_gene: TRBD1; v_gene: TRBV5-1; CDR3nt: TGCGCCAGCAGCTTGCCACAGGGGGTGGCCACTGAAGCTTTCTTT; CDR3aa: CASSLPQGVATEAFF